Below are 24 T cell receptor beta chains sequenced from a single sample in a study of CD8+ T cells in alopecia areata. Specified treatment: oral pan-JAK inhibitor, 5-10 mg twice daily. The authors extracted RNA and reverse transcribed it into cDNA as the sequencing template. Here immunoSEQ multiplex PCR was the method, and the copy in TCRdb shows in-frame clones only, minus some. The table has some 88,000 clones, 44% seen once. Sequencing used CD8+ T cells sorted from blood, obtained at week 24, from a patient treated with tofacitinib. All receptors derive from a human donor with alopecia areata.

The chain has TRBV25-1 and TRBJ2-7; D uncertain. Germline V gene lookup returns CDR1 MGHDK and CDR2 SYGVNS. This CDR3 region has 13 residues. The V gene lost 6 bases and the J gene lost 3 bases, with 12 bases spanning the gap. Here the CDR3 reads CASSLATIYEQYF. CDR3 coding DNA: TGTGCCAGCAGCTTAGCAACAATCTACGAGCAGTACTTC.

The V gene is TRBV7-2, the J gene TRBJ2-7; D possibly corresponds to TRBD1 (6 bases). The CDR3 totals 15 residues. Germline V gene sequence: CDR1 SGHTA, CDR2 FQGNSA. With 4 bases removed from V and 4 bases from J, the gap between germline ends came to 17 bases. CDR3 nucleotide sequence: TGTGCCAGCAGCTCCGCGGCAGGGGTAAGGTACGAGCAGTACTTC. As protein: CASSSAAGVRYEQYF.

The V and J genes are TRBV11-2 and TRBJ2-3, with D hard to call. Trimming shortened V by 1 base and J by 3 bases, and 11 bases separated the two germline ends. The CDR3 totals 15 residues. Germline-derived CDR1 and CDR2 are SGHAT and FQNNGV. CDR3 sequence reads: CASSLGAPHTDTQYF. The CDR3 DNA sequence: TGTGCCAGCAGCTTAGGGGCACCCCATACAGATACGCAGTATTTT.

The chain recombines TRBV15 with TRBJ1-5; D not certain. Trimming stripped 5 bases from V and 7 bases from J, with 18 bases between. The CDR3 sequence is 15 residues long. Looked up from germline, CDR1 is LNHNV and CDR2 is YYDKDF (reference sequence). The CDR3 loop reads CATSGIPPRRQPQHF. The CDR3 nucleotides are TGTGCCACCAGCGGAATTCCCCCCCGGCGGCAGCCCCAGCATTTT.

J is TRBJ1-2 and V is TRBV4-3; 7 bases fit TRBD1. This CDR3 is built from 17 residues. Looked up from germline, CDR1 is LGHNA and CDR2 is YSLEER. Trimming cost V 3 bases and J 4 bases; bases outside gene matches: 14. CDR3 sequence reads: CASSQGPSGTERYGYTF. CDR3 in DNA: TGCGCCAGCAGCCAGGGACCCTCCGGGACAGAGCGCTATGGCTACACCTTC.

This clone has only a few counts. This chain joins TRBV9 and TRBJ2-6; D may match TRBD1 or TRBD2 (6 bases each). The germline gives CDR1 SGDLS, CDR2 YYNGEE. The ends were cut back, 6 bases at V and 3 bases at J, with 25 bases in the middle. CDR3 length: 19 residues. In DNA form, the CDR3 reads TGTGCCAGCACCCTCGAGGGGGGACTTATAGAGAATGGGGCCAACGTCCTGACTTTC. This sequence encodes CASTLEGGLIENGANVLTF.

The J gene is TRBJ2-7, the V gene TRBV4-2; TRBD1 aligns across 9 bases. The CDR3 sequence is 17 residues long. Germline trimming cut 0 bases from V and 5 bases from J; bases unmatched to any gene: 11. Per the germline V gene, CDR1 is LGHNA and CDR2 is YNFKEQ. The CDR3 DNA reads TGTGCCAGCAGCCAAGATTTTGTTGACAGGGGGTTCAACGAGCAGTACTTC. As protein: CASSQDFVDRGFNEQYF.

This clone was recorded a few times. The chain carries TRBV15 and TRBJ2-3; D uncertain. V gave up 2 bases and J gave up 2 bases, with 8 bases separating them. Germline CDR1 and CDR2: LNHNV and YYDKDF (reference sequence). This CDR3 is built from 14 residues. The CDR3 coding sequence is TGTGCCACCAGCAGACTAGGAGCCACAGATACGCAGTATTTT. It codes for CATSRLGATDTQYF.

This chain joins TRBV29-1 and TRBJ2-1, with 9 bases that match TRBD2. This CDR3 contains 15 residues. Germline V gene lookup returns CDR1 SQVTM and CDR2 ANQGSEA. Trimming at V came to 7 bases and at J to 4 bases, leaving 11 bases not matched to a gene. The CDR3 DNA follows: TGCAGCGCCTCCTTTCCTAGCGGGGTATACAATGAGCAGTTCTTC. It translates to CSASFPSGVYNEQFF.

The rearrangement links TRBV4-1 to TRBJ2-7; a possible D gene is TRBD2 (5 bases). V was clipped by 8 bases and J by 3 bases, with 11 bases between them. The germline V gene encodes CDR1 MGHRA and CDR2 YSYEKL. The CDR3 loop spans 12 amino acids. In nucleotides, the CDR3 is TGCGCCAGCCCTGGACGGGGCTACGAGCAGTACTTC. Its protein product is CASPGRGYEQYF.

The J gene is TRBJ1-1, the V gene TRBV29-1, with a tentative D call TRBD1 (5 bases). CDR3 size: 13 residues. Germline values: CDR1 SQVTM, CDR2 ANQGSEA. V was shortened by 5 bases and J by 5 bases, with 15 bases between the two germline ends. The CDR3 loop is CSVPGVGSTEAFF. CDR3 sequence (DNA): TGCAGCGTTCCGGGGGTAGGGTCGACTGAAGCTTTCTTT. Drawing the rest from reference TRBV29-1 and TRBJ1-1, the complete variable domain is SAVISQKPSRDICQRGTSLTIQCQVDSQVTMMFWYRQQPGQSLTLIATANQGSEATYESGFVIDKFPISRPNLTFSTLTVSNMSPEDSSIYLCSVPGVGSTEAFFGQGTRLTVV.

This clone has more than one count but fewer than ten. The chain recombines TRBV5-4 with TRBJ2-5; 11 bases are a match to TRBD2. The CDR3 loop spans 16 amino acids. The J segment lost 4 bases and the V segment lost 6 bases, leaving 11 bases of the junction unmatched. CDR1 and CDR2 from the germline V gene are SGHNT and YYREEE (reference sequence). CDR3 protein: CASTPTLAGGPETQYF. CDR3 sequence (DNA): TGTGCCAGCACCCCCACCCTAGCGGGAGGCCCAGAGACCCAGTACTTC.

Here the CDR3 reads CASSQSIYRTSGNTGELFF. In DNA form, the CDR3 reads TGCGCCAGCAGCCAATCAATTTACCGGACTAGCGGGAACACCGGGGAGCTGTTTTTT. The V gene is TRBV5-1, the J gene TRBJ2-2; 10 bases match TRBD2. This CDR3 region has 19 residues. Per the germline V gene, CDR1 is SGHRS and CDR2 is YFSETQ. V gave up 4 bases and J gave up 1 base; unmatched junction bases: 13.

In its sample, this clone was seen a few times. CDR3 DNA: TGTGCCAGCAGTGAAGGGGTGGTAGAGACCCAGTACTTC. Translation gives CASSEGVVETQYF. The rearrangement uses TRBV27 and TRBJ2-5, with TRBD1 as a possible D gene (5 bases). This CDR3 has 13 amino acids. V lost 5 bases and J 4 bases, leaving 11 bases between the germline ends. Germline V lookup: CDR1 MNHEY, CDR2 SMNVEV (reference sequence).

V is TRBV27 and J is TRBJ1-5, with no clear D. Looked up from germline, CDR1 is MNHEY and CDR2 is SMNVEV (reference sequence). V was pared by 5 bases and J by 4 bases, with 15 bases between. This CDR3 region has 15 residues. CDR3 sequence (DNA): TGTGCCAGCAGTCCCCTGGCGGAGCAAAATCAGCCCCAGCATTTT. Protein: CASSPLAEQNQPQHF.

J is TRBJ2-7 and V is TRBV30, with 9 nucleotides matching TRBD2. V lost 2 bases, J lost 2 bases, and 10 bases stayed unmatched. Germline CDR1 is GTSNPN and CDR2 is SVGIG (reference sequence). There are 16 residues in the CDR3. The CDR3 coding sequence is TGTGCCTGGAGTACCCTAGCGGGACCCCCCCCCTACGAGCAGTACTTC. This sequence encodes CAWSTLAGPPPYEQYF. Full variable domain (outside the CDR3, taken from reference TRBV30 and TRBJ2-7): SQTIHQWPATLVQPVGSPLSLECTVEGTSNPNLYWYRQAAGRGLQLLFYSVGIGQISSEVPQNLSASRPQDRQFILSSKKLLLSDSGFYLCAWSTLAGPPPYEQYFGPGTRLTVT.

The chain links TRBV19 to TRBJ2-2; D possibly corresponds to TRBD2 (6 bases). The CDR3 has 13 residues. CDR1 and CDR2 (germline): LNHDA, SQIVND (reference sequence). Trimming removed 6 bases at V and 6 bases at J, with 11 bases between. Written as DNA, the CDR3 is TGTGCCAGTAGCATACGGGGGTCCGGGGAGCTGTTTTTT. Residues: CASSIRGSGELFF.

This clone turned up a few times. This CDR3 reads CASSLTSGRKNEQFF. The CDR3 DNA reads as TGTGCCAGCAGCCTGACTAGCGGGAGAAAAAATGAGCAGTTCTTC. V and J are TRBV6-1 and TRBJ2-1, with 12 bases lining up with TRBD2. The trim removed 6 bases at V and 7 bases at J, leaving 7 bases unmatched. Per germline, CDR1 MNHNS and CDR2 SASEGT. The CDR3 is 15 amino acids.

The chain recombines TRBV27 with TRBJ2-3; D possibly corresponds to TRBD2 (6 bases). This CDR3 is 17 amino acids long. Trimming removed 3 bases at V and 2 bases at J, with 18 bases between. In germline, CDR1 is MNHEY, CDR2 SMNVEV (reference sequence). CDR3: CASSFSVQGLTTDTQYF. CDR3 coding DNA: TGTGCCAGCAGTTTTTCGGTTCAGGGACTCACCACAGATACGCAGTATTTT.

This chain uses TRBV19 with TRBJ1-1; D perhaps matches TRBD1 (5 bases). Trimming took 7 bases from V and 8 from J, leaving 14 bases between them. CDR3 length equals 12 residues. Per germline, CDR1 LNHDA and CDR2 SQIVND (reference sequence). The CDR3 nucleotides are TGTGCCAGTACCCCTGGGGGGATGGAAGCTTTCTTT. Its translation is CASTPGGMEAFF.

The rearrangement joins TRBV18 to TRBJ2-5; no clear D gene. V was trimmed by 3 bases and J by 5 bases, leaving 13 bases between them. The CDR3 covers 14 residues. Germline CDR1 is KGHSH and CDR2 is LQKENI. In DNA form, the CDR3 reads TGTGCCAGCTCACCGGGTAGGGCCTCGGAGACCCAGTACTTC. Residues: CASSPGRASETQYF.

V is TRBV29-1 and J is TRBJ2-1, with D perhaps matching TRBD2 (5 bases). The CDR3 spans 11 residues. Germline V gene sequence: CDR1 SQVTM, CDR2 ANQGSEA. The germline V and J ends were trimmed by 5 bases and 5 bases, with 7 bases remaining between them. CDR3 nucleotide sequence: TGCAGCGTTTTCGGGGACAATGAGCAGTTCTTC. Its protein is CSVFGDNEQFF.

This chain connects TRBV30 to TRBJ2-1; a weak D match, TRBD2 (5 bases). V was pared by 2 bases and J by 8 bases, with 13 bases between. This CDR3 spans 13 amino acids. Germline CDR1 is GTSNPN and CDR2 is SVGIG (reference sequence). CDR3 DNA: TGTGCCTGGAGTTCCGGCGGGTCCCATGAGCAGTTCTTC. It specifies CAWSSGGSHEQFF.

The chain is built from TRBV7-9 and TRBJ2-3; D is possibly TRBD2 (6 bases). V shed 4 bases and J shed 6 bases, with 17 bases lying between them. From germline, CDR1 is SEHNR and CDR2 FQNEAQ (reference sequence). The CDR3 sequence is 15 residues long. The CDR3 spells CASSSTGREWDTQYF. The CDR3 nucleotides are TGTGCCAGCAGCTCCACCGGCCGGGAGTGGGATACGCAGTATTTT. The complete variable domain, with remaining parts taken from reference TRBV7-9 and TRBJ2-3, reads DTGVSQNPRHKITKRGQNVTFRCDPISEHNRLYWYRQTLGQGPEFLTYFQNEAQLEKSRLLSDRFSAERPKGSFSTLEIQRTEQGDSAMYLCASSSTGREWDTQYFGPGTRLTVL.